The present entry profiles one T cell receptor (beta chain) with its context. As yet, its antigen is unknown. The sample originates from a study of cytomegalovirus exposure and HLA in healthy donors. J lost 2 bases, V lost 8 bases, and 16 bases had no gene match. This CDR3 contains 18 residues. CDR1 MNHEY and CDR2 SMNVEV come from the germline V gene (reference sequence). There were likely unrecorded immune exposures, though donors were nominally healthy when sampled. Notes on the study in general: For cytomegalovirus status, the classifier reportedly gave diagnoses with high specificity and sensitivity. Earlier analysis found most TCR beta V segments productive about 90% or about 30% of the time.

60 Vbeta and 13 Jbeta primers were used in PCR. Profiled with immunoSEQ multiplex PCR; TCRdb holds only in-frame clones, not every one. Of 140,000 to 150,000 clones listed, roughly 10% are singletons. The sequencing sample was made of PBMCs. The clonotype originates from a man between 45 and 60 years old in good health and CMV-seronegative. This chain joins TRBV27 and TRBJ2-7; 12 bases line up with TRBD1. This CDR3 reads CASPSRDRGRFSPYEQYF. CDR3 nucleotides: TGTGCCAGCCCCTCCCGGGACAGGGGGCGTTTTAGCCCCTACGAGCAGTACTTC.